The 18 T cell receptor beta chains listed next were all sequenced from one sample in a study of cytomegalovirus exposure and HLA in healthy donors. The study ran its PCR with 60 Vbeta and 13 Jbeta primers. Clones were read by immunoSEQ multiplex PCR, and TCRdb kept only the in-frame ones, dropping some. The data contain some 100,000 clones, around 62% of them singletons. The sample consisted of PBMCs. The receptors were gathered from a woman in her thirties in good health and CMV-seropositive.

The chain has TRBV28 and TRBJ1-1, with D possibly matching TRBD1 (5 bases). Per the germline V gene, CDR1 is MDHEN and CDR2 is SYDVKM. Trimming pared 4 bases from V and 1 base from J, leaving 10 bases between. CDR3 length: 14 residues. CDR3 loop: CASSSGQTNTEAFF. The CDR3 nucleotides are TGTGCCAGCAGTTCAGGACAAACGAACACTGAAGCTTTCTTT.

The rearrangement links TRBV15 to TRBJ1-1, with a possible D match to TRBD1 (6 bases). This CDR3 contains 15 residues. CDR1 and CDR2 from the germline V gene are LNHNV and YYDKDF (reference sequence). Trimming left V 3 bases short and J 11 bases short, with 22 bases between. CDR3 protein: CATSSGAGQLAEAFF. The CDR3 nucleotides are TGTGCCACCAGCAGCGGTGCTGGACAGCTCGCCGAGGCTTTCTTT.

The chain joins TRBV28 to TRBJ1-2, with 7 bases fitting TRBD1. The CDR3 has 16 amino acids. The V and J ends lost 2 bases and 7 bases, in that order; junction bases with no gene match: 13. Looked up from germline, CDR1 is MDHEN and CDR2 is SYDVKM. The CDR3: CASSLVPGQGGCGYTF. The CDR3 nucleotides are TGTGCCAGCAGTTTAGTCCCAGGGCAGGGGGGTTGTGGCTACACCTTC.

This clone was recorded a few times. The rearrangement links TRBV25-1 to TRBJ1-5, with TRBD1 matching 12 bases. Per germline, CDR1 MGHDK and CDR2 SYGVNS. J gave up 6 bases and V 6 bases, and 9 bases lay outside the gene matches. The CDR3 covers 16 residues. In DNA, the CDR3 is TGTGCCAGCAGCCCCGGGACAGGGGGCTATATTCAGCCCCAGCATTTT. Translating it yields CASSPGTGGYIQPQHF.

This chain links TRBV2 with TRBJ1-6; 7 bases agree with TRBD1. The CDR3 sequence is 13 residues long. The trim removed 7 bases at V and 4 bases at J, leaving 1 base unmatched. Germline V gene lookup returns CDR1 SNHLY and CDR2 FYNNEI. The CDR3 DNA follows: TGTGCCAGCACGGGACAGTATAATTCACCCCTCCACTTT. Amino acid sequence: CASTGQYNSPLHF.

Here the CDR3 DNA reads TGTGCCAGCAGTTCAGGACAGGAGAGGCGAAAACTGTTTTTT. Protein: CASSSGQERRKLFF. This chain joins TRBV28 and TRBJ1-4; 7 bases map to TRBD1. After removal of 4 bases from V and 10 bases from J, the junction contained 9 bases not matched to a gene. This CDR3 region has 14 residues. Per the germline V gene, CDR1 is MDHEN and CDR2 is SYDVKM.

This clone occurred a few times. The chain is built from TRBV29-1 and TRBJ2-7; D gene uncertain. The CDR3 contains 10 residues. V was clipped by 6 bases and J by 4 bases, with 7 bases between them. CDR1 is SQVTM, CDR2 ANQGSEA, per germline. As DNA, the CDR3 is TGCAGCGTCCAACAGTACGAGCAGTACTTC. It codes for CSVQQYEQYF.

This chain joins TRBV30 and TRBJ2-3; 12 nucleotides line up with TRBD1. Germline loops: CDR1 GTSNPN, CDR2 SVGIG (reference sequence). V shed 5 bases, J shed 9 bases, and the junction held 9 bases outside the gene matches. The CDR3 covers 14 residues. The CDR3 DNA is TGTGCCTGGGAGGGACAGGGGGCGGGGGGAACGCAGTATTTT. It yields the protein CAWEGQGAGGTQYF.

Concerning this clone: One junction end disagrees with the germline gene, perhaps due to a read error. The CDR3 bases are TGTTCCAGCAGCTTGTCTCAGGGGGAGCAGTACTTC. It translates to CSSSLSQGEQYF. The chain links TRBV7-9 to TRBJ2-7, with a tentative D call TRBD1 (6 bases). Germline V gives CDR1 SEHNR, CDR2 FQNEAQ (reference sequence). The length of the CDR3 is 12 residues.

This chain uses TRBV4-1 with TRBJ2-3, with TRBD2 matching over 9 bases. Germline V gene lookup returns CDR1 MGHRA and CDR2 YSYEKL. V lost 4 bases, J lost 5 bases, and 10 bases stayed unmatched. This CDR3 spans 16 amino acids. CDR3 sequence (DNA): TGCGCCAGCAGCCGCCAAGGCGGGGGGGCCGGAGATACGCAGTATTTT. Its protein is CASSRQGGGAGDTQYF.

This chain uses TRBV4-3 with TRBJ2-7; D is unresolved. From germline, CDR1 is LGHNA and CDR2 YSLEER. Trimming cost V 0 bases and J 0 bases, with 9 bases left between them. This CDR3 region has 15 residues. CDR3 DNA sequence: TGCGCCAGCAGCCAAGATTTCACTCCCTCCTACGAGCAGTACTTC. It translates to CASSQDFTPSYEQYF.

The rearrangement uses TRBV19 and TRBJ1-1; 9 bases are a match to TRBD1. CDR3 length equals 15 residues. J lost 7 bases, V lost 5 bases, and 11 bases had no gene match. The V gene's germline CDR1 is LNHDA and CDR2 SQIVND (reference sequence). The CDR3 DNA reads TGTGCCAGTAGTTGGAACAGGGGGCGGATAGGTGAAGCTTTCTTT. Its protein is CASSWNRGRIGEAFF.

The V and J genes are TRBV29-1 and TRBJ1-1, with D unresolved. The ends were cut back, 2 bases at V and 1 base at J, with 5 bases in the middle. This CDR3 comprises 12 residues. Germline CDR1 reads SQVTM; CDR2 reads ANQGSEA. The CDR3 bases are TGCAGCGTTGAATATCCGAACACTGAAGCTTTCTTT. Its translation is CSVEYPNTEAFF.

This clone has just one count. The chain carries TRBV5-5 and TRBJ1-4; D gene ambiguous. The CDR3 has 15 amino acids. Trimming stripped 2 bases from V and 1 base from J, with 9 bases between. CDR1 is SGHKS, CDR2 YYEKEE, per germline (reference sequence). DNA of the CDR3: TGTGCCAGCAGCTTAGCAGGAATAACTAATGAAAAACTGTTTTTT. Translated: CASSLAGITNEKLFF.

The genes are TRBV5-1 and TRBJ2-7, with 12 bases matching TRBD2. The CDR3 has 18 amino acids. Germline CDR1 SGHRS, CDR2 YFSETQ. J lost 0 bases, V lost 1 base, and 8 bases had no gene match. CDR3 coding DNA: TGCGCCAGCAGCTTGCAACTAGCGGGGGGTCCCTCCTCCTACGAGCAGTACTTC. Its translation: CASSLQLAGGPSSYEQYF.

The V and J genes are TRBV28 and TRBJ2-7; no clear D. The CDR3 has 13 amino acids. V shed 0 bases and J shed 4 bases, with 7 bases lying between them. CDR1 and CDR2 (germline): MDHEN, SYDVKM. CDR3 nucleotides: TGTGCCAGCAGTTTATGGCTAACTTACGAGCAGTACTTC. Protein product: CASSLWLTYEQYF.

This chain uses TRBV10-3 with TRBJ2-7; TRBD1 matches 7 bases. Losses at the gene ends were 6 bases for V and 0 bases for J; bases not matched to a gene: 8. The CDR3 consists of 15 residues. The germline gives CDR1 ENHRY, CDR2 SYGVKD. CDR3 sequence: CAIRGTEAISYEQYF. The CDR3 DNA sequence: TGTGCCATCAGGGGGACAGAAGCGATCTCCTACGAGCAGTACTTC.

This sequence joins TRBV7-9 and TRBJ2-7; TRBD1 matches 10 bases. CDR1 is SEHNR and CDR2 is FQNEAQ in the germline V gene (reference sequence). There are 14 residues in the CDR3. The trim removed 6 bases at V and 5 bases at J, leaving 7 bases unmatched. The CDR3 sequence: CASSLGQGRNEQYF. The CDR3 nucleotides read TGTGCCAGCAGTCTGGGACAGGGGAGGAACGAGCAGTACTTC.